One sample yielded the 32 T cell receptor beta chains listed below, sequenced in a study of T cell repertoires in cytomegalovirus infection. Each CDR3 protein gets one entry after TCRdb re-called the reads with MiXCR. The sample yields about 100,000 distinct CDR3 sequences, about 31% seen once. Their cognate antigens are unknown. Here the sequenced sample was CD8+ T cells from cultured PBMCs, taken from culture after CMV antigen stimulation. The receptors were gathered from a human donor in good health (CMV status not recorded). Some clones in this sample may be carry-over from other donors' samples.

The V gene is TRBV9, the J gene TRBJ2-3, with D maybe TRBD2 (7 bases). V lost 4 bases, J lost 0 bases, and 24 bases lay in between. The CDR3 loop spans 19 amino acids. CDR1 is SGDLS, CDR2 YYNGEE, per germline. The CDR3 region has the DNA TGTGCCAGCAGCCCTCAGTCGGGGGGCGCCCCTTCTAGCACAGATACGCAGTATTTT. Protein product: CASSPQSGGAPSSTDTQYF. The whole variable domain, filled in from reference TRBV9 and TRBJ2-3, reads DSGVTQTPKHLITATGQRVTLRCSPRSGDLSVYWYQQSLDQGLQFLIQYYNGEERAKGNILERFSAQQFPDLHSELNLSSLELGDSALYFCASSPQSGGAPSSTDTQYFGPGTRLTVL.

V usage is TRBV15 and J usage is TRBJ1-5; no clear D. The CDR3 sequence is 15 residues long. The V and J ends lost 5 bases and 0 bases respectively, with 11 bases between them. Germline lookup yields CDR1 LNHNV and CDR2 YYDKDF (reference sequence). The DNA for the CDR3 is TGTGCCACCAGCCGTGGCCGCCGTAGCAATCAGCCCCAGCATTTT. Amino acid sequence: CATSRGRRSNQPQHF.

The chain links TRBV2 to TRBJ1-2; TRBD1 matches at 12 bases. The CDR3 consists of 20 residues. J was trimmed by 6 bases and V by 2 bases; bases with no gene match: 19. The V gene's germline CDR1 is SNHLY and CDR2 FYNNEI. This CDR3 is CASSENFIGDRGLNQDGYTF. The CDR3 region has the DNA TGTGCCAGCAGTGAAAATTTCATTGGGGACAGGGGGCTTAACCAGGATGGCTACACCTTC.

The genes are TRBV7-2 and TRBJ2-2; TRBD2 might be the D (7 bases). Germline V lookup: CDR1 SGHTA, CDR2 FQGNSA. The CDR3 length is 15 residues. V was pared by 0 bases and J by 6 bases, with 11 bases between. CDR3 residues: CASSLAGGQAGELFF. The CDR3 DNA reads TGTGCCAGCAGCTTAGCGGGGGGGCAGGCCGGGGAGCTGTTTTTT.

This clonotype appeared a single time. The chain couples TRBV4-1 to TRBJ2-3, with 14 bases fitting TRBD2. V lost 8 bases and J lost 1; bases outside the gene matches: 11. CDR1 is MGHRA, CDR2 YSYEKL, per germline. The length of the CDR3 is 18 residues. The CDR3 coding sequence is TGCGCCAGCCACTTCCGCCCGGGACTAGCGGGGGGCACAGATACGCAGTATTTT. Translated: CASHFRPGLAGGTDTQYF.

The rearrangement joins TRBV12-3 or TRBV12-4 to TRBJ1-1; D is unresolved. Trimming stripped 4 bases from V and 1 base from J, with 4 bases between. The CDR3 has 12 residues. The CDR3 coding sequence is TGTGCCAGCAGTTCGTGGAACACTGAAGCTTTCTTT. It encodes CASSSWNTEAFF.

The chain has TRBV27 and TRBJ2-1; possibly TRBD2 for D (7 bases). V was clipped by 6 bases and J by 3 bases, with 12 bases between them. Germline V gene lookup returns CDR1 MNHEY and CDR2 SMNVEV (reference sequence). This CDR3 region has 14 residues. CDR3 bases: TGTGCCAGCAGGGGGGGGGCTAACTACAATGAGCAGTTCTTC. It is translated as CASRGGANYNEQFF.

This chain links TRBV6-2 or TRBV6-3 with TRBJ1-1, with TRBD1 matching 9 bases. Germline trimming cut 8 bases from V and 10 bases from J; bases unmatched to any gene: 11. Germline lookup yields CDR1 MNHEY and CDR2 SVGEGT. The CDR3 has 13 amino acids. For the CDR3, the DNA is TGTGCCAGCTGGACCGGGACAGGGCTACGAGCTTTCTTT. Amino acid sequence: CASWTGTGLRAFF.

CDR3: CSASVYGGTDTQYF. The DNA for the CDR3 is TGCAGTGCTAGTGTTTACGGGGGCACAGATACGCAGTATTTT. The chain links TRBV20-1 to TRBJ2-3; tentatively, D is TRBD2 (5 bases). The germline gives CDR1 DFQATT, CDR2 SNEGSKA (reference sequence). The CDR3 covers 14 residues. V lost 3 bases and J lost 1, with 11 bases in between.

This clonotype was counted a few times. CDR3 DNA: TGTGCCAGCAGTTTGACACAGGGGGATAGCAATCAGCCCCAGCATTTT. This encodes CASSLTQGDSNQPQHF. The chain uses TRBV27 and TRBJ1-5, with TRBD1 identical over 8 bases. Trimming took 3 bases from V and 0 from J; bases not matched to a gene: 4. The germline V gene encodes CDR1 MNHEY and CDR2 SMNVEV (reference sequence). The CDR3 covers 16 residues.

This chain links TRBV9 with TRBJ2-7, with 9 bases identical to TRBD1. The CDR3 contains 14 residues. V gave up 3 bases and J gave up 4 bases; unmatched junction bases: 5. Germline V gene data show CDR1 as SGDLS and CDR2 as YYNGEE. CDR3 amino acids: CASSETGGWYEQYF. DNA for the CDR3: TGTGCCAGCAGCGAAACAGGGGGCTGGTACGAGCAGTACTTC.

The rearrangement uses TRBV4-2 and TRBJ1-1; TRBD1 aligns across 10 bases. Germline CDR1 reads LGHNA; CDR2 reads YNFKEQ. The CDR3 contains 15 residues. After removal of 3 bases from V and 3 bases from J, the junction contained 4 bases not matched to a gene. CDR3 bases: TGTGCCAGCAGCCAGACCGGGACAGGGGACACTGAAGCTTTCTTT. It yields the protein CASSQTGTGDTEAFF.

The chain links TRBV5-1 to TRBJ1-1, with D maybe TRBD1 (5 bases). CDR1 is SGHRS and CDR2 is YFSETQ in the germline V gene. The CDR3 totals 16 residues. Trimming pared 1 base from V and 0 bases from J, leaving 13 bases between. CDR3 sequence reads: CASSLSGGGMNTEAFF. DNA of the CDR3: TGCGCCAGCAGCTTGTCTGGGGGAGGAATGAACACTGAAGCTTTCTTT.

This clonotype was seen a few times. V usage is TRBV3-1 and J usage is TRBJ1-1, with TRBD1 matching over 9 bases. The CDR3 runs 16 residues. Trimming cost V 0 bases and J 5 bases; bases outside gene matches: 7. In germline, CDR1 is LGHDT, CDR2 YNNKEL (reference sequence). The CDR3 protein is CASSQDGGQGRTEAFF. The CDR3 coding sequence is TGTGCCAGCAGCCAAGACGGGGGACAGGGTAGAACTGAAGCTTTCTTT.

This clonotype rates as medium-sized (0.01 to 0.1%). V and J are TRBV7-6 and TRBJ2-5; 9 bases map to TRBD2. V trimming: 2 bases; J trimming: 5 bases; junction bases outside the gene matches: 0. The CDR3 runs 13 residues. Germline values: CDR1 SGHVS, CDR2 FNYEAQ. The CDR3 sequence is CASSLLAGETQYF. In DNA form, the CDR3 reads TGTGCCAGCAGCTTACTAGCGGGGGAGACCCAGTACTTC. Filled out from reference TRBV7-6 and TRBJ2-5, the complete variable domain reads GAGVSQSPRYKVTKRGQDVALRCDPISGHVSLYWYRQALGQGPEFLTYFNYEAQQDKSGLPNDRFSAERPEGSISTLTIQRTEQRDSAMYRCASSLLAGETQYFGPGTRLLVL.

This clonotype was seen a handful of times. J is TRBJ1-2 and V is TRBV12-3 or TRBV12-4; 7 bases line up with TRBD1. This CDR3 region has 16 residues. V shed 5 bases, J shed 3 bases, and the junction held 12 bases outside the gene matches. CDR3 protein: CASSQLSSGGDYGYTF. The DNA for the CDR3 is TGTGCCAGCAGTCAACTAAGTTCAGGGGGTGACTATGGCTACACCTTC.

The V gene is TRBV7-6, the J gene TRBJ2-7; 12 bases agree with TRBD2. Germline CDR1 SGHVS, CDR2 FNYEAQ. The trim removed 5 bases at V and 4 bases at J, leaving 15 bases unmatched. The CDR3 is made up of 18 amino acids. The CDR3: CASSKTASGGADEYEQYF. The CDR3 coding sequence is TGTGCCAGCAGCAAGACGGCTAGCGGGGGGGCCGACGAATACGAGCAGTACTTC.

The sample holds many counts of this clonotype. The V and J genes are TRBV7-2 and TRBJ1-3, with unresolved D. There are 18 residues in the CDR3. V was cut by 1 base and J by 0 bases, with 16 bases left in between. Germline V gene lookup returns CDR1 SGHTA and CDR2 FQGNSA. The CDR3: CASSLEAASAYSGNTIYF. The CDR3 nucleotides are TGTGCCAGCAGCTTAGAGGCGGCCAGCGCTTACTCTGGAAACACCATATATTTT.

This clonotype has a count of ten or more. The chain joins TRBV7-2 to TRBJ2-7, with a tentative D call TRBD2 (5 bases). Per the germline V gene, CDR1 is SGHTA and CDR2 is FQGNSA. V was clipped by 3 bases and J by 0 bases, with 6 bases between them. The length of the CDR3 is 13 residues. Here the CDR3 reads CASSFGDSYEQYF. CDR3 DNA: TGTGCCAGCAGCTTCGGGGACTCCTACGAGCAGTACTTC.

This chain links TRBV6-5 with TRBJ1-5; 7 nucleotides line up with TRBD1. The CDR3 runs to 13 residues. Looked up from germline, CDR1 is MNHEY and CDR2 is SVGAGI. The V segment lost 5 bases and the J segment 5 bases; nucleotides outside the gene matches: 3. The DNA of the CDR3 is TGTGCCAGCAGTCCGACAGGGTATCAGCCCCAGCATTTT. Amino acid sequence: CASSPTGYQPQHF.

The V and J genes are TRBV15 and TRBJ1-2; D not certain. V was clipped by 1 base and J by 3 bases, with 9 bases between them. Looked up from germline, CDR1 is LNHNV and CDR2 is YYDKDF (reference sequence). This CDR3 is 14 amino acids long. This CDR3 is CATSRVEGDYGYTF. CDR3 nucleotides: TGTGCCACCAGCAGAGTTGAGGGAGACTATGGCTACACCTTC.

This clonotype was recorded at least ten times. V gene TRBV7-2 combines with J gene TRBJ1-6; D is perhaps TRBD1 (6 bases). This CDR3 has 16 amino acids. V lost 4 bases to trimming and J lost 9 bases, with 19 bases between them. Germline V lookup: CDR1 SGHTA, CDR2 FQGNSA. The CDR3 loop reads CASSSRTGGLGSPLHF. CDR3 coding DNA: TGTGCCAGCAGCTCCAGGACCGGGGGCTTGGGTTCACCCCTCCACTTT. Variable domain in full (rest from reference TRBV7-2 and TRBJ1-6): GAGVSQSPSNKVTEKGKDVELRCDPISGHTALYWYRQSLGQGLEFLIYFQGNSAPDKSGLPSDRFSAERTGGSVSTLTIQRTQQEDSAVYLCASSSRTGGLGSPLHFGNGTRLTVT.

This clonotype was seen ten or more times. The chain couples TRBV29-1 to TRBJ2-2; 10 bases line up with TRBD2. Germline V gives CDR1 SQVTM, CDR2 ANQGSEA. With 1 base clipped from V and 0 bases from J, the junction kept 2 bases outside the gene matches. The CDR3 length is 16 residues. The CDR3 DNA is TGCAGCGTTGAAGGTAGCGGGGGGACGAACACCGGGGAGCTGTTTTTT. Protein: CSVEGSGGTNTGELFF.

V gene TRBV20-1 combines with J gene TRBJ1-2; D gene ambiguous. The germline V gene encodes CDR1 DFQATT and CDR2 SNEGSKA (reference sequence). This CDR3 spans 13 amino acids. V dropped 6 bases and J dropped 0 bases, with 11 bases sitting between them. The CDR3 spells CSAQLGANYGYTF. CDR3 nucleotides: TGCAGTGCCCAGTTAGGCGCTAACTATGGCTACACCTTC.

This clonotype was seen only a few times. V is TRBV18 and J is TRBJ1-2, with D tentatively TRBD1 (5 bases). V was clipped by 3 bases and J by 6 bases, with 14 bases between them. Germline V gene lookup returns CDR1 KGHSH and CDR2 LQKENI. This CDR3 spans 14 amino acids. The CDR3 DNA is TGTGCCAGCTCACCCACGGGGCCGCGGGATGGCTACACCTTC. This translates into CASSPTGPRDGYTF.

The chain employs TRBV2 and TRBJ2-5; TRBD1 matches 7 bases. The junction had 11 bases not matched to a gene; V was cut back by 8 bases and J by 5 bases. Looked up from germline, CDR1 is SNHLY and CDR2 is FYNNEI. The CDR3 contains 14 residues. The CDR3 DNA sequence: TGTGCCAGCGGAAGCCGACAGGGAATGGAGACCCAGTACTTC. Translating gives CASGSRQGMETQYF.

This chain joins TRBV12-3 or TRBV12-4 and TRBJ2-7; 8 bases are a match to TRBD1. V lost 3 bases to trimming and J lost 2 bases; unmatched junction nucleotides: 6. This CDR3 has 15 amino acids. The CDR3 coding sequence is TGTGCCAGCAGTTTGTCGGACAGGGATGCCTACGAGCAGTACGTC. It translates to CASSLSDRDAYEQYV.

The CDR3 protein is CASSSSLLAGGPGTGELFF. CDR3 in DNA: TGTGCCAGCAGCTCGTCCCTACTAGCGGGGGGGCCCGGCACCGGGGAGCTGTTTTTT. J is TRBJ2-2 and V is TRBV4-2; 13 nucleotides agree with TRBD2. The length of the CDR3 is 19 residues. Germline V gene lookup returns CDR1 LGHNA and CDR2 YNFKEQ. Trimming took 5 bases from V and 4 from J; bases not matched to a gene: 13.

The gene calls are TRBV4-1 and TRBJ1-6; D not certain. CDR1 is MGHRA, CDR2 YSYEKL, per germline. The CDR3 consists of 15 residues. The ends were cut back, 0 bases at V and 8 bases at J, with 11 bases in the middle. The CDR3 protein is CASSQESHGDSPLHF. The CDR3 DNA follows: TGCGCCAGCAGCCAAGAGAGCCACGGGGATTCACCCCTCCACTTT.

The CDR3 is CASSLSRTNSPLHF. The CDR3 region has the DNA TGTGCCAGCAGTTTATCTAGGACGAATTCACCCCTCCACTTT. This chain links TRBV27 with TRBJ1-6; D call uncertain. Germline CDR1 MNHEY, CDR2 SMNVEV (reference sequence). V gave up 0 bases and J gave up 7 bases, with 7 bases separating them. This CDR3 has 14 residues.

The rearrangement links TRBV27 to TRBJ1-6; no definite D call. This CDR3 is built from 13 residues. V lost 3 bases, J lost 7 bases, and 7 bases lay in between. Germline V lookup: CDR1 MNHEY, CDR2 SMNVEV (reference sequence). The CDR3 loop is CASSFSGNSPLHF. The DNA for the CDR3 is TGTGCCAGCAGTTTTAGTGGGAATTCACCCCTCCACTTT.

This clonotype was found many times. This chain links TRBV5-4 with TRBJ2-1; 11 bases fit TRBD2. The CDR3 runs 15 residues. Germline V gene data show CDR1 as SGHNT and CDR2 as YYREEE (reference sequence). Unmatched junction bases numbered 4, after V lost 5 bases and J lost 3 bases. The CDR3 sequence is CASSLTSGGYNEQFF. CDR3 DNA: TGTGCCAGCAGTTTAACTAGCGGGGGCTACAATGAGCAGTTCTTC.